The 16 T cell receptor beta chains below were found in one sample sequenced in a study of Ad26.COV2.S vaccination and SARS-CoV-2 variants. As to treatment: approximately 18 received Ad26.COV2.S at low or high dose, single or two shots; about 5 received placebo; per-sample allocation not given. Vaccine and placebo recipients were sampled on day 63 after the first injection. Measured with immunoSEQ multiplex PCR; TCRdb has only the in-frame clones, and not every one. The repertoire holds roughly 300,000 clones, around 88% seen once, with around 4.5% in the top ten. Material: peripheral blood, obtained in a trial of Ad26.COV2.S vaccine versus placebo. Source of these receptors: a person aged 18-60 years who received the Ad26.COV2.S COVID-19 vaccine or a placebo.

The rearrangement links TRBV3-1 (or the pseudogene TRBV3-2) to TRBJ1-4, with D possibly matching TRBD1 (5 bases). V lost 0 bases to trimming and J lost 5 bases, with 13 bases between them. The CDR3 extends over 16 amino acids. The germline gives CDR1 LGHDT, CDR2 YNNKEL (reference sequence). The CDR3: CASSQDIAEGNEKLFF. The DNA for the CDR3 is TGTGCCAGCAGCCAAGATATTGCAGAGGGGAATGAAAAACTGTTTTTT.

The J gene is TRBJ1-6, the V gene TRBV7-2; tentative D call: TRBD1 (5 bases). The length of the CDR3 is 15 residues. CDR1 and CDR2 (germline): SGHTA, FQGNSA. V lost 5 bases to trimming and J lost 7 bases, with 15 bases between them. Written as DNA, the CDR3 is TGTGCCAGCAGCCGTCCCGGGACTCCCAATTCACCCCTCCACTTT. Protein sequence: CASSRPGTPNSPLHF.

This chain uses TRBV11-3 with TRBJ2-2; 11 bases align to TRBD2. Germline V gene lookup returns CDR1 SGHNT and CDR2 YENEEA. The CDR3 totals 16 residues. The V segment lost 5 bases and the J segment 3 bases; nucleotides outside the gene matches: 5. The CDR3 DNA follows: TGTGCCAGCAGCGCTAGCGGGAGGCCGGACACCGGGGAGCTGTTTTTT. Its protein product is CASSASGRPDTGELFF.

This clone was counted only a few times. This chain joins TRBV11-2 and TRBJ2-3; 11 positions match TRBD2. CDR3 length: 16 amino acids. From germline, CDR1 is SGHAT and CDR2 FQNNGV. Trimming took 2 bases from V and 5 from J; bases not matched to a gene: 6. CDR3 in amino acids: CASSLNTGTSGDTQYF. In DNA form, the CDR3 reads TGTGCCAGCAGCTTAAACACCGGGACTAGCGGAGATACGCAGTATTTT.

The V call is TRBV6-1, the J call TRBJ2-7, with TRBD1 identical over 10 bases. The CDR3 has 16 residues. The trim removed 1 base at V and 3 bases at J, leaving 6 bases unmatched. Per germline, CDR1 MNHNS and CDR2 SASEGT. The CDR3 DNA follows: TGTGCCAGCAGTGAAGGGACAGGGGGGGTAGGCTACGAGCAGTACTTC. It encodes CASSEGTGGVGYEQYF.

The chain joins TRBV7-9 to TRBJ2-5; no definite D call. Per the germline V gene, CDR1 is SEHNR and CDR2 is FQNEAQ (reference sequence). The CDR3 runs to 16 residues. The ends were cut back, 5 bases at V and 2 bases at J, with 18 bases in the middle. Here the CDR3 DNA reads TGTGCCAGCAGCCCCCAGTACCGGCTAACGCAAGAGACCCAGTACTTC. Its protein is CASSPQYRLTQETQYF.

V usage is TRBV2 and J usage is TRBJ1-1; D unclear. Germline CDR1 is SNHLY and CDR2 is FYNNEI. V was trimmed by 2 bases and J by 0 bases, leaving 13 bases between them. The CDR3 extends over 16 amino acids. CDR3 in DNA: TGTGCCAGCAGTGAACGCGAGGCTACGATGAACACTGAAGCTTTCTTT. Translation gives CASSEREATMNTEAFF.

The chain recombines TRBV7-3 with TRBJ2-5; D perhaps matches TRBD2 (6 bases). Looked up from germline, CDR1 is SGHTA and CDR2 is FQGTGA. V was trimmed by 7 bases and J by 3 bases, leaving 18 bases between them. The CDR3 is 15 amino acids. Here the CDR3 reads CASNPGFRGEETQYF. CDR3 nucleotides: TGTGCCAGCAACCCAGGATTCCGCGGGGAAGAGACCCAGTACTTC.

The gene calls are TRBV3-1 (or the pseudogene TRBV3-2) and TRBJ2-6, with 9 bases that match TRBD1. This CDR3 region has 16 residues. Germline trimming cut 1 base from V and 2 bases from J; bases unmatched to any gene: 0. The germline V gene has CDR1 LGHDT and CDR2 YNNKEL (reference sequence). The CDR3 sequence is CASSQGDRAGANVLTF. In DNA, the CDR3 is TGTGCCAGCAGCCAAGGGGACAGGGCTGGGGCCAACGTCCTGACTTTC.

This clone turned up a few times. The rearrangement joins TRBV4-2 to TRBJ2-2; 9 bases line up with TRBD1. The junction had 3 bases not matched to a gene; V was cut back by 1 base and J by 0 bases. The CDR3 is 17 amino acids. CDR1 and CDR2 from the germline V gene are LGHNA and YNFKEQ. The CDR3, as DNA: TGTGCCAGCAGCCAAGCACAGGGGGCAGCGAACACCGGGGAGCTGTTTTTT. Residues: CASSQAQGAANTGELFF.

This clone was seen only a few times. The V gene is TRBV6-1, the J gene TRBJ2-7, with 7 positions matching TRBD1. V was pared by 0 bases and J by 6 bases, with 8 bases of the junction left unmatched. The CDR3 totals 15 residues. CDR1 is MNHNS and CDR2 is SASEGT in the germline V gene. The CDR3 sequence: CASSEARTGGFEQYF. The CDR3 nucleotides read TGTGCCAGCAGTGAAGCCCGGACAGGAGGTTTCGAGCAGTACTTC.

The chain links TRBV5-6 to TRBJ1-5, with D perhaps matching TRBD1 (5 bases). V gave up 0 bases and J gave up 5 bases, with 9 bases separating them. Per the germline V gene, CDR1 is SGHDT and CDR2 is YYEEEE. The length of the CDR3 is 14 residues. The CDR3 DNA reads TGTGCCAGCAGCTTGGGGGCAGGGCATCAGCCCCAGCATTTT. This codes for CASSLGAGHQPQHF.

This sequence joins TRBV19 and TRBJ2-5; 12 bases are a match to TRBD2. There are 15 residues in the CDR3. The V gene's germline CDR1 is LNHDA and CDR2 SQIVND (reference sequence). Losses at the gene ends were 4 bases for V and 5 bases for J; bases not matched to a gene: 5. This CDR3 is CASSTTSGGGETQYF. The CDR3 bases are TGTGCCAGTAGTACGACTAGCGGGGGTGGGGAGACCCAGTACTTC.

Only a few counts were recorded for this clone. The chain employs TRBV19 and TRBJ2-3; 13 nucleotides align to TRBD2. The CDR3 spans 18 residues. Germline trimming cut 5 bases from V and 1 base from J; bases unmatched to any gene: 9. Germline values: CDR1 LNHDA, CDR2 SQIVND (reference sequence). The CDR3 is CASSPQTSGRPRTDTQYF. As DNA, the CDR3 is TGTGCCAGTAGTCCACAGACTAGCGGGAGGCCCCGCACAGATACGCAGTATTTT.

CDR3 sequence reads: CASSVGENSPLHF. DNA for the CDR3: TGTGCCAGCAGCGTAGGGGAAAATTCACCCCTCCACTTT. This chain links TRBV6-5 with TRBJ1-6; weak D call: TRBD1 (5 bases). V lost 6 bases and J 7 bases, leaving 10 bases between the germline ends. Germline values: CDR1 MNHEY, CDR2 SVGAGI. This CDR3 has 13 amino acids.

The DNA for the CDR3 is TGTGCCAGCAGTCTCAGAGGACTAGCGGGGACTAACAATGAGCAGTTCTTC. This encodes CASSLRGLAGTNNEQFF. V gene TRBV6-6 combines with J gene TRBJ2-1; 12 nucleotides line up with TRBD2. The trim removed 5 bases at V and 5 bases at J, leaving 10 bases unmatched. The CDR3 has 17 residues. CDR1 is MNHNY and CDR2 is SVGAGI in the germline V gene (reference sequence).